A selection of T cell receptor beta chains follows, all from one sample in a study of post-analysis software for immune sequencing data. TCRdb re-analysed the PCR reads in MiXCR, keeping a single row per CDR3 protein. The sample records under 900,000 distinct CDR3 sequences, about 53% being singletons. Input material: blood. These receptor sequences come from a girl aged 5 to 17 with multiple sclerosis. The CDR3 runs from the conserved cysteine through the conserved F or W. The D gene is left open where the match is weak. The size field is filled for only some rows; it gives once, few, many or a size class.

j_call v_call d_call cdr3_length clone_size cdr3_nt cdr3_aa
TRBJ1-4 TRBV25-1 . 16 few TGTGCCAGCAGTGATCTAGGGAGCGGGGGTAATGAAAAACTGTTTTTT CASSDLGSGGNEKLFF
TRBJ2-5 TRBV4-1 . 14 . TGCGCCAGCAGCCAAGATCCCTTACAAGAGACCCAGTACTTC CASSQDPLQETQYF
TRBJ2-6 TRBV29-1 . 14 . TGCAGCGTTGGTCTGAACTCTGGGGCCAACGTCCTGACTTTC CSVGLNSGANVLTF
TRBJ1-1 TRBV5-1 . 14 . TGCGCCAGCAGCTGGGGATCTGGCCACGCTGAAGCTTTCTTT CASSWGSGHAEAFF
TRBJ2-3 TRBV20-1 . 16 . TGCAGTGCTAGAGGGGTTTTGCGGGGCCCCACAGATACGCAGTATTTT CSARGVLRGPTDTQYF
TRBJ2-5 TRBV6-5 . 18 few TGTGCCAGCAGTTACTCCTTGGACCGGACGGGGGACCAAGAGACCCAGTACTTC CASSYSLDRTGDQETQYF
TRBJ2-7 TRBV7-9 TRBD1 15 . TGTGCCAGCAGCTTACCCGGGACAGGGGCTGGAGAGCAGTACTTC CASSLPGTGAGEQYF
TRBJ2-7 TRBV29-1 TRBD1 12 . TGCAGCGTATGGGACAGAAGATACGAGCAGTACTTC CSVWDRRYEQYF
TRBJ2-7 TRBV27 TRBD2 16 . TGTGCCAGCAGGACACTCAGACTAGCGGGAAGTTACGAGCAGTACTTC CASRTLRLAGSYEQYF
TRBJ2-5 TRBV5-1 . 13 . TGCGCCAGCAGCCAATTACTCCAAGAGACCCAGTACTTC CASSQLLQETQYF
TRBJ2-4 TRBV20-1 . 15 . TGCAGTGCTATAAGACTCACCCTAGCCAAAAACATTCAGTACTTC CSAIRLTLAKNIQYF
TRBJ2-7 TRBV20-1 TRBD2 15 few TGCAGTGCTCTTCGAACTAGCGGGAGAAGCTACGAGCAGTACTTC CSALRTSGRSYEQYF
TRBJ2-7 TRBV4-2 . 17 few TGTGCCAGCAGCCAGGAACCGGGACTCCTGAGCTCCTACGAGCAGTACTTC CASSQEPGLLSSYEQYF
TRBJ1-4 TRBV4-1 . 13 few TGCGCCAGCAGCCAACTTGAATATGAAAAACTGTTTTTT CASSQLEYEKLFF
TRBJ1-1 TRBV5-5 . 14 . TGTGCCAGCAGCTATCCAAGGGGGAACACTGAAGCTTTCTTT CASSYPRGNTEAFF
TRBJ2-1 TRBV29-1 TRBD2 15 . TGCAGTGCCGGGACTAGCGGGAGCTTCTACAATGAGCAGTTCTTC CSAGTSGSFYNEQFF
TRBJ2-1 TRBV9 . 19 . TGTGCCAGCACGACAGGGCCCACCGGGGCGCGGGGTTCCTACAATGAGCAGTTCTTC CASTTGPTGARGSYNEQFF
TRBJ2-1 TRBV7-6 . 16 . TGTGCCAGCAGCTTTCTCACGGGGGCTTTGTACAATGAGCAGTTCTTC CASSFLTGALYNEQFF
TRBJ1-2 TRBV27 TRBD1 15 . TGTGCCAGCAGCTCCCATGACAGGGAGTCAGGTGGCTACACCTTC CASSSHDRESGGYTF
TRBJ2-7 TRBV20-1 . 15 . TGCAGTGCTAGAGAAGGAGGATTGATGGGATACGAGCAGTACTTC CSAREGGLMGYEQYF
TRBJ2-1 TRBV5-1 TRBD2 16 . TGCGCCAGCAGCGGGGGACTAGTGCCCTCCTACAATGAGCAGTTCTTC CASSGGLVPSYNEQFF
TRBJ2-6 TRBV30 . 15 . TGTGCCTGGATGAATATGGGGTCTGGGGCCAACGTCCTGACTTTC CAWMNMGSGANVLTF
TRBJ2-1 TRBV20-1 TRBD2 16 . TGCAGTATGGTCAGGCGGGGCGGGAGAGGGGTCAATGAGCAGTTCTTC CSMVRRGGRGVNEQFF
TRBJ2-7 TRBV7-8 . 15 . TGTGCCAGCAGCTCCGGGACTCAACGGGGTTCCGAGCAGTACTTC CASSSGTQRGSEQYF
TRBJ1-2 TRBV4-2 . 16 . TGTGCCAGCAGCCAAGCTCAGCCTGGGGGGTCAAATGGCTACACCTTC CASSQAQPGGSNGYTF
TRBJ2-5 TRBV27 . 14 few TGTGCCAGCAAGTCGCCAAACCTACAAGAGACCCAGTACTTC CASKSPNLQETQYF
TRBJ2-1 TRBV20-1 TRBD2 17 . TGCAGTGCCCTGGGACTAGCGGGGCTCAGCTCCTACAATGAGCAGTTCTTC CSALGLAGLSSYNEQFF
TRBJ1-5 TRBV5-1 . 14 few TGCGCCATCGACCCCCCGGACAACAATCAGCCCCAGCATTTT CAIDPPDNNQPQHF
TRBJ2-1 TRBV20-1 . 15 . TGCAGTGCTGAAGCGGTGAAGTTAAGTTTGAATGAGCAGTTCTTC CSAEAVKLSLNEQFF
TRBJ1-5 TRBV4-1 TRBD1 19 . TGCGCCAGCAGCCAACCCGTCCGACAGGGGGCAGACGGCAATCAGCCCCAGCATTTT CASSQPVRQGADGNQPQHF
TRBJ1-2 TRBV29-1 . 10 . TGCAGCATTGACTTATATGGCTACACCTTC CSIDLYGYTF
TRBJ2-5 TRBV20-1 TRBD2 16 . TGCAGTGCTAGAGATGTTACGGGACTAGGGGAAGAGACCCAGTACTTC CSARDVTGLGEETQYF
TRBJ1-2 TRBV29-1 . 14 . TGCAGCGTTGAAGATGGGGGAACAGGCGATGGCTACACCTTC CSVEDGGTGDGYTF
TRBJ2-3 TRBV18 . 17 . TGTGCCAGCTCACCACAGCTGATAGGGTCTTCGACAGATACGCAGTATTTT CASSPQLIGSSTDTQYF
TRBJ2-7 TRBV7-2 . 15 many TGTGCCAGCAGCTTAGGAGGGGCCAGCTCCTACGAGCAGTACTTC CASSLGGASSYEQYF
TRBJ1-1 TRBV9 . 14 once TGTGCCAGCAGCGGCGGGGGCCTCAGCACTGAGGCTTTCTTT CASSGGGLSTEAFF
TRBJ2-1 TRBV29-1 . 14 few TGCAGCGTTGTTGGGTTCGGCTCCTACAATGAGCAGTTCTTC CSVVGFGSYNEQFF
TRBJ2-3 TRBV20-1 . 15 . TGCAGTGCTAGAGATGTGGGGCCCCCCACAGATACGCAGTATTTT CSARDVGPPTDTQYF